This TCR beta chain was sequenced for a study of cytomegalovirus exposure and HLA in healthy donors. Regarding the study as a whole: One variant, a missense change in DCLRE1C, was linked in a later analysis to TCR beta V- and J-gene trimming. In a later analysis, donors in an Asian-associated ancestry cluster reportedly had fewer N-insertions in productive TCRs than the cohort mean. Segments of the TCR beta V type were, in most cases, productive about 90% or about 30% of the time in an earlier analysis.

About this clone itself: Its antigen is currently unknown.

Amplification used 60 Vbeta primers and 13 Jbeta primers. Libraries were prepared by immunoSEQ multiplex PCR; TCRdb keeps only in-frame clonotypes and omits some of them. The repertoire holds about 93,000 clones, with about 80% as singletons. This TCR was recovered from a young man in good health and CMV-seronegative. The sample was PBMCs.

DNA of the CDR3: TGTGCCAGCAGCGTAGAGAGCACTGCTTCACCCCTCCACTTT. This codes for CASSVESTASPLHF. The J gene is TRBJ1-6, the V gene TRBV9; no clear D. The germline CDR1 and CDR2 sequences are SGDLS and YYNGEE. CDR3 length equals 14 residues. The V end lost 0 bases, the J end lost 9 bases, and 10 bases lay between the germline ends.